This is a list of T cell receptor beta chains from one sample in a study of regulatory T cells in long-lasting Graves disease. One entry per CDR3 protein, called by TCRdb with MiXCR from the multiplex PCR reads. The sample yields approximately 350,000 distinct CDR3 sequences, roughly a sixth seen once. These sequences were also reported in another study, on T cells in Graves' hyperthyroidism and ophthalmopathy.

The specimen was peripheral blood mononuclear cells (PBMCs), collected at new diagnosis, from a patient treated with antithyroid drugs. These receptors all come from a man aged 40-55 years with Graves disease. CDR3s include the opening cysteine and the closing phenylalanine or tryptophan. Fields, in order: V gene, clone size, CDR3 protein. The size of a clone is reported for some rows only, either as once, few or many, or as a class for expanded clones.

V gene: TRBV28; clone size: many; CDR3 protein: CASSPLWDVVSNQPQHF
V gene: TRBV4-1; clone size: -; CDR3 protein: CASSQEASGATKNIQYF
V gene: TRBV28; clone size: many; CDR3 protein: CASSLGGQPQHF
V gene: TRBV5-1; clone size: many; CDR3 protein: CASSWRGPGANVLTF
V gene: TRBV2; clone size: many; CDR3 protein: CASSEQARGGDTQYF
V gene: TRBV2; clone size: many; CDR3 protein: CASSEVAGVTGELFF
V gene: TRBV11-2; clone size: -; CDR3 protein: CASSSAGGHGGNEKLFF
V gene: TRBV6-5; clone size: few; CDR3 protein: CASSSPSRDTQYF
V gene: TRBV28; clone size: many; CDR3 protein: CASSPIDRLETQYF
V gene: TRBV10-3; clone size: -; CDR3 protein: CAISKGVYEQYF
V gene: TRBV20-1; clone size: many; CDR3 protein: CSASPDTYNEQFF
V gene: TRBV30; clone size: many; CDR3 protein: CAWRGQGRTEAFF
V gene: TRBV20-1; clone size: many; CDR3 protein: CSARDRDRQETQYF
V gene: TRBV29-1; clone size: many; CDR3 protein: CSVVGQGAYNEQFF
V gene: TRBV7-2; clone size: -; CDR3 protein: CASSPRHRGGQAKNIQYF
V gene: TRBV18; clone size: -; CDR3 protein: CASSPTTVGELFF
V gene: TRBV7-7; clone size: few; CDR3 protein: CASSPELTDTQYF
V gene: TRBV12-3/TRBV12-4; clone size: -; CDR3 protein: CASSLIIGGLRPYEQYF
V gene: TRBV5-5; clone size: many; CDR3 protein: CASSHNPQWSAIRETQYF
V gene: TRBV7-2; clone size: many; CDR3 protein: CASSFSGGAGETQYF
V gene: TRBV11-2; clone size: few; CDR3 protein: CASTGNRGETQYF
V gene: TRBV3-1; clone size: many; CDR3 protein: CASSQIHRQGRFYEQYF
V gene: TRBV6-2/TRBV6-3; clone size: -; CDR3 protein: CASTPQAYGAINNSPLHF
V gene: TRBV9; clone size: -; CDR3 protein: CASALGQGGNQPQHF
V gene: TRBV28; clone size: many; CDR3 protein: CASSLFTGELFF
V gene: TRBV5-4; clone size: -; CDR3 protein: CASSLGRQSGGYNEQFF
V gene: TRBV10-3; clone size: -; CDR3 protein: CAISDWDGQPQHF
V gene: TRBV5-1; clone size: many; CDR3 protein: CASSLKLAGGHEQFF
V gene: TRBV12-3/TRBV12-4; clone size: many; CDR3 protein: CASTKQGFYGYTF
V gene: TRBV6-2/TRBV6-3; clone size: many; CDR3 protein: CASSYRTDEQYF
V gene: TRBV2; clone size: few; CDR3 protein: CASRPGQCNEQFF
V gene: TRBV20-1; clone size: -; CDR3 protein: CSATPGGAQTPGELFF
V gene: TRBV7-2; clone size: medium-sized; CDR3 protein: CASTARGGQETQYF
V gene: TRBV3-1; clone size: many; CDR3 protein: CASSRKTSGGPSDTQYF
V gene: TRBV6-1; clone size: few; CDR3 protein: CASSEATQYF
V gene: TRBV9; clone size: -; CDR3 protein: CASSVVWGGAFTDTQYF
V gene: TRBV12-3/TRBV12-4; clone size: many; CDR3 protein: CASSLHPGKLFF
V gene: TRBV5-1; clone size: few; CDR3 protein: CASSLTGSDNEQFF
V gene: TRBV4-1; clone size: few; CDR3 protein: CASSHGGDRVNQPQHF
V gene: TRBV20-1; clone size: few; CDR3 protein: CSASAGGQPQHF
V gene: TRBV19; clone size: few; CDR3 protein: CASSITGSNQPQHF
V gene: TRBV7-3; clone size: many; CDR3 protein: CASSPTGPGRADTQYF
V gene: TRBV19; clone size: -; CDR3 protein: CASSMRWATEAFF
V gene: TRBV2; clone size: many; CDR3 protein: CASSGRGWTYQETQYF
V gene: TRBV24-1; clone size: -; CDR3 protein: CATSDLLRTRGREAFF
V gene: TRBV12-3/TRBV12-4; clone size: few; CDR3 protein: CASSSGQGIDYGYTF
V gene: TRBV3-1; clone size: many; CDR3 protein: CASSQVSGGVYEQYF
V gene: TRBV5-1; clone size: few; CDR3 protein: CASSIQGVRETQYF